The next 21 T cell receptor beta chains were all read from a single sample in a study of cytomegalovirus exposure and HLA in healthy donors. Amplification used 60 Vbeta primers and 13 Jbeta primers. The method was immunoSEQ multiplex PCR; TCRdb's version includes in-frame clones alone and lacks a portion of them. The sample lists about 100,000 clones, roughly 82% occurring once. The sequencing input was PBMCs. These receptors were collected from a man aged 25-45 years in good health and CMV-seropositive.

The CDR3 is CASSARERTGELFF. The CDR3 nucleotides are TGTGCCAGCTCGGCTAGGGAGCGCACCGGGGAGCTGTTTTTT. The chain couples TRBV7-8 to TRBJ2-2; a weak D match, TRBD2 (5 bases). V lost 8 bases and J lost 4, with 14 bases in between. This CDR3 is 14 amino acids long. Germline CDR1 and CDR2: SGHVS and FQNEAQ.

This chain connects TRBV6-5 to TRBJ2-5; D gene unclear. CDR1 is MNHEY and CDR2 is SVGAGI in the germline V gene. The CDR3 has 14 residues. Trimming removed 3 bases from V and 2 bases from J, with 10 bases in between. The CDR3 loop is CASSYRDIQETQYF. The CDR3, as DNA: TGTGCCAGCAGTTATCGTGACATTCAAGAGACCCAGTACTTC.

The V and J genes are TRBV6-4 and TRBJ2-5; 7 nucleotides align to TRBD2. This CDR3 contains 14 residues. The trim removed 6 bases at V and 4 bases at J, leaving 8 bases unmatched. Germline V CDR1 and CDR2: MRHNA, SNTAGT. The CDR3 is CASSQEWGGETQYF. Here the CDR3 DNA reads TGTGCCAGCAGCCAGGAGTGGGGGGGAGAGACCCAGTACTTC.

The CDR3 sequence is CASSLAVLLKRGGQNTQYF. In nucleotides, the CDR3 is TGCGCCAGCAGCTTGGCCGTGCTCTTAAAGCGGGGGGGCCAAAATACGCAGTATTTT. This chain joins TRBV5-1 and TRBJ2-3, with 10 bases identical to TRBD2. The CDR3 contains 19 residues. The germline V gene has CDR1 SGHRS and CDR2 YFSETQ. Trimming cost V 0 bases and J 7 bases; bases outside gene matches: 17.

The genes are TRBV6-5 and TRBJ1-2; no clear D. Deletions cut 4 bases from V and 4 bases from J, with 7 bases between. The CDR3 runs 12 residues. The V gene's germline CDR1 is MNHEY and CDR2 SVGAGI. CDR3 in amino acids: CASSFGLYGYTF. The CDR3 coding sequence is TGTGCCAGCAGTTTCGGACTCTATGGCTACACCTTC.

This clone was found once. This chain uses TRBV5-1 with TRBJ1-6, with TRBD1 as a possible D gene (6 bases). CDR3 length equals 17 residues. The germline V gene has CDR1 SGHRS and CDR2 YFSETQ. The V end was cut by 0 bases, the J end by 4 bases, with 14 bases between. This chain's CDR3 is CASSLAEGVGYNSPLHF. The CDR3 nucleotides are TGCGCCAGCAGCTTGGCCGAGGGGGTCGGGTATAATTCACCCCTCCACTTT.

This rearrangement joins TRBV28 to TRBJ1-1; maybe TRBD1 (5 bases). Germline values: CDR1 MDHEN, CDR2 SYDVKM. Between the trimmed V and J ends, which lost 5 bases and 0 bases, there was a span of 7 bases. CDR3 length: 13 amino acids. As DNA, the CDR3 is TGTGCCAGCAGTGACAGCCTGAACACTGAAGCTTTCTTT. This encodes CASSDSLNTEAFF.

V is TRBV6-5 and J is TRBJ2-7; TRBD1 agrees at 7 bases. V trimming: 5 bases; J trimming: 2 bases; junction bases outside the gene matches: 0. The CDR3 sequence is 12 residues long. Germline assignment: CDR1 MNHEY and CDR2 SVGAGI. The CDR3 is CASSGTAYEQYF. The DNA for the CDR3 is TGTGCCAGCAGTGGGACAGCCTACGAGCAGTACTTC.

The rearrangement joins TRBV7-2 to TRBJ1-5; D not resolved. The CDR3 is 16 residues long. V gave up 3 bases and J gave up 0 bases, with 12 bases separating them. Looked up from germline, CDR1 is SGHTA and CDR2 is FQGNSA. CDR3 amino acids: CASSFVSTASNQPQHF. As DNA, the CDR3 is TGTGCCAGCAGCTTCGTAAGTACAGCTAGCAATCAGCCCCAGCATTTT.

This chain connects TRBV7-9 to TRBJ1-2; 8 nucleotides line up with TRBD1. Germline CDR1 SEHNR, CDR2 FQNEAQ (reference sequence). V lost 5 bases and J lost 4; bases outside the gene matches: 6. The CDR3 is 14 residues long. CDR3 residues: CASSPGTGIYGYTF. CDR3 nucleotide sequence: TGTGCCAGCAGCCCCGGGACAGGTATCTATGGCTACACCTTC.

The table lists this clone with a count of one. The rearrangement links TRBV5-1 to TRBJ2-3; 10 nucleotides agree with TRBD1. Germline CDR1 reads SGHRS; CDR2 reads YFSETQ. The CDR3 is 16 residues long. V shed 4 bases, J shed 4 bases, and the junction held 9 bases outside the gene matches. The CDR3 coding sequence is TGCGCCAGCAGCCTGGCCGGGACAGGGGTCTCAGATACGCAGTATTTT. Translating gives CASSLAGTGVSDTQYF.

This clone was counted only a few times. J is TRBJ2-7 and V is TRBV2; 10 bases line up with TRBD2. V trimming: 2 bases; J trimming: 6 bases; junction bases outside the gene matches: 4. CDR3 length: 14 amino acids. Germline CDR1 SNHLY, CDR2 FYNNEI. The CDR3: CASSELAGASEQYF. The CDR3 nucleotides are TGTGCCAGCAGTGAACTAGCGGGGGCCTCCGAGCAGTACTTC.

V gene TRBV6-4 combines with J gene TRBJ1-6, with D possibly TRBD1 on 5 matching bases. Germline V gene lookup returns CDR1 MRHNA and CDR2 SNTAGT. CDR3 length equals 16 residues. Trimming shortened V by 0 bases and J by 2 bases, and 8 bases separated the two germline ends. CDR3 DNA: TGTGCCAGCAGTGACTCTCCGGGGGCCTATAATTCACCCCTCCACTTT. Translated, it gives CASSDSPGAYNSPLHF.

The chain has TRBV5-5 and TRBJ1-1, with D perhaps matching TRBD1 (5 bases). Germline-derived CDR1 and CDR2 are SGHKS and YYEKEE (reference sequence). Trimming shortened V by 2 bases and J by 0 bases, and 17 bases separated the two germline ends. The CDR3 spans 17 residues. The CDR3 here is CASSFPMGQNMNTEAFF. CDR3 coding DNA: TGTGCCAGCAGCTTCCCAATGGGGCAGAACATGAACACTGAAGCTTTCTTT.

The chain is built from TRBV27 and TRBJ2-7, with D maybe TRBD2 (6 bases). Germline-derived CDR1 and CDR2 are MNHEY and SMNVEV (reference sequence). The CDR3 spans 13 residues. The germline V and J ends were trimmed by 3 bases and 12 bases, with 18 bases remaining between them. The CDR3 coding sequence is TGTGCCAGCAGTTTCTCAGGAGGGGACTCCCTGTACTTC. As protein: CASSFSGGDSLYF.

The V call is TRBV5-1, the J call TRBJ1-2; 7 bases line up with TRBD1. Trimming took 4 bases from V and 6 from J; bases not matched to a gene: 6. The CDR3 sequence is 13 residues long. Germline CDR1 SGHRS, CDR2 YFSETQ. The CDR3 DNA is TGCGCCAGCAGCAGGAGACAGGGAGATGGCTACACCTTC. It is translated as CASSRRQGDGYTF.

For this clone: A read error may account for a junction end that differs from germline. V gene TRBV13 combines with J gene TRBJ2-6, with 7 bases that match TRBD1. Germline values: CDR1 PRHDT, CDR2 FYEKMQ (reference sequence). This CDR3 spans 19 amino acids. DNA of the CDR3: TGTGCCAGCAGCGTTAGACACGGACAGGAAAACTCTGGGGCCAACGGCCTGACTTTC. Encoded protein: CASSVRHGQENSGANGLTF. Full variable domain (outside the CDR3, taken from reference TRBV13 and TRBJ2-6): AAGVIQSPRHLIKEKRETATLKCYPIPRHDTVYWYQQGPGQDPQFLISFYEKMQSDKGSIPDRFSAQQFSDYHSELNMSSLELGDSALYFCASSVRHGQENSGANGLTFGAGSRLTVL.

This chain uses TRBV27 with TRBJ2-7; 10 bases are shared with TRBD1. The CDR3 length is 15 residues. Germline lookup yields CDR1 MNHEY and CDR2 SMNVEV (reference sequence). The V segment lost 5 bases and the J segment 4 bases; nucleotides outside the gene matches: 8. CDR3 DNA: TGTGCCAGCAGTCGATTCGGGACAGGGGAATACGAGCAGTACTTC. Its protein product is CASSRFGTGEYEQYF.

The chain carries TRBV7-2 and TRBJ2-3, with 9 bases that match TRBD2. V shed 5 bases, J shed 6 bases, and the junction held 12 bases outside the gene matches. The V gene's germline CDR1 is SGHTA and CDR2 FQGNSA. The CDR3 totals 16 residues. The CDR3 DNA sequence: TGTGCCAGCAGCCCCTCCTGGGGCGGGGGGGCGGATACGCAGTATTTT. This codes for CASSPSWGGGADTQYF.

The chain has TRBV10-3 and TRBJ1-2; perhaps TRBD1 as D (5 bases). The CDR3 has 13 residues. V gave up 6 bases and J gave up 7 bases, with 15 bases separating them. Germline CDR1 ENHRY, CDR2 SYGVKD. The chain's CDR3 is CAIRGGEESGYTF. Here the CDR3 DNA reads TGTGCCATCAGGGGGGGGGAGGAAAGTGGCTACACCTTC.

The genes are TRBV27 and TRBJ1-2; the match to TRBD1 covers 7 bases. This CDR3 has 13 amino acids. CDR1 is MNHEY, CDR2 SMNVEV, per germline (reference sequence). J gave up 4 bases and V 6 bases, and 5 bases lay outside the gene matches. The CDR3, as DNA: TGTGCCAGCAGCTCGGGACAGACCTATGGCTACACCTTC. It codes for CASSSGQTYGYTF.